Presented here are 16 T cell receptor beta chains from one specimen sequenced in a study of cytotoxic CD8 clonotypes in ibrutinib-treated CLL. Using immunoSEQ multiplex PCR, the repertoire was profiled, and TCRdb retains in-frame clones only, with some absent. Found here are roughly 190,000 clones, around three quarters of them singletons; the top ten hold around an eighth. The sequences come from PBMCs, collected after 24 months of ibrutinib treatment. Receptor source: a human donor with chronic lymphocytic leukemia.

The V gene is TRBV19, the J gene TRBJ2-7; 7 bases align to TRBD1. The CDR3 sequence is 15 residues long. Germline V CDR1 and CDR2: LNHDA, SQIVND (reference sequence). The trim removed 2 bases at V and 2 bases at J, leaving 6 bases unmatched. The CDR3 reads CASSIQGDIPYEQYF. DNA for the CDR3: TGTGCCAGTAGTATACAGGGGGATATTCCCTACGAGCAGTACTTC. Complete variable domain (other parts from reference TRBV19 and TRBJ2-7): DGGITQSPKYLFRKEGQNVTLSCEQNLNHDAMYWYRQDPGQGLRLIYYSQIVNDFQKGDIAEGYSVSREKKESFPLTVTSAQKNPTAFYLCASSIQGDIPYEQYFGPGTRLTVT.

The rearrangement links TRBV5-6 to TRBJ1-1, with 7 nucleotides matching TRBD1. The CDR3 contains 14 residues. J gave up 3 bases and V 3 bases, and 5 bases lay outside the gene matches. CDR1 and CDR2 from the germline V gene are SGHDT and YYEEEE. In nucleotides, the CDR3 is TGTGCCAGCAGCTACCGGACAGGATACACTGAAGCTTTCTTT. Translating it yields CASSYRTGYTEAFF.

The genes are TRBV7-9 and TRBJ2-1, with D perhaps assigned TRBD1 or TRBD2 (5 bases each). Trimming cost V 5 bases and J 0 bases, with 20 bases left between them. Germline V gene lookup returns CDR1 SEHNR and CDR2 FQNEAQ (reference sequence). The CDR3 has 18 amino acids. CDR3 sequence reads: CASSPPSGWGISYNEQFF. In DNA, the CDR3 is TGTGCCAGCAGCCCCCCAAGTGGATGGGGGATCTCCTACAATGAGCAGTTCTTC.

V is TRBV19 and J is TRBJ2-3; unclear D gene. Germline CDR1 reads LNHDA; CDR2 reads SQIVND (reference sequence). V lost 3 bases, J lost 6 bases, and 10 bases lay in between. The CDR3 runs 13 residues. The DNA for the CDR3 is TGTGCCAGTAGTATTGGTCTTTTGGATACGCAGTATTTT. Residues: CASSIGLLDTQYF.

This rearrangement joins TRBV7-9 to TRBJ2-5; TRBD1 aligns across 7 bases. CDR1 is SEHNR, CDR2 FQNEAQ, per germline (reference sequence). The ends lost 2 bases at V and 4 bases at J; junction bases unmatched: 4. The CDR3 consists of 14 residues. The CDR3, as DNA: TGTGCCAGCAGCTTATCCCAGGGGGTAGAGACCCAGTACTTC. Its protein product is CASSLSQGVETQYF.

This rearrangement joins TRBV7-2 to TRBJ2-2, with no clear D. The CDR3 has 14 amino acids. CDR1 is SGHTA and CDR2 is FQGNSA in the germline V gene. V lost 5 bases, J lost 8 bases, and 15 bases lay in between. The chain's CDR3 is CASSPRTSRGELFF. In DNA form, the CDR3 reads TGTGCCAGCAGCCCTCGGACCTCCCGGGGGGAGCTGTTTTTT.

Only one count was recorded for this clone. The gene calls are TRBV20-1 and TRBJ2-1; no clear D gene. The CDR3 has 11 amino acids. V was clipped by 2 bases and J by 9 bases, with 8 bases between them. CDR1 and CDR2 from the germline V gene are DFQATT and SNEGSKA (reference sequence). The CDR3, as DNA: TGCAGTGCTAGATCTCCATTTGAGCAGTTCTTC. Translating it yields CSARSPFEQFF.

This clone was seen only once. This chain joins TRBV18 and TRBJ2-1, with D perhaps matching TRBD2 (5 bases). The length of the CDR3 is 14 residues. CDR1 and CDR2 from the germline V gene are KGHSH and LQKENI. V gave up 4 bases and J gave up 7 bases, with 14 bases separating them. CDR3 nucleotides: TGTGCCAGCTCACTTTCAGTTCGGGAAAATGAGCAGTTCTTC. This codes for CASSLSVRENEQFF.

The chain is built from TRBV25-1 and TRBJ2-1; TRBD2 might be the D (5 bases). Trimming pared 6 bases from V and 3 bases from J, leaving 12 bases between. The CDR3 totals 14 residues. Looked up from germline, CDR1 is MGHDK and CDR2 is SYGVNS. The CDR3 protein is CASRTGSLYNEQFF. For the CDR3, the DNA is TGTGCCAGCAGAACGGGAAGCCTCTACAATGAGCAGTTCTTC. Full variable domain (missing parts from reference TRBV25-1 and TRBJ2-1): EADIYQTPRYLVIGTGKKITLECSQTMGHDKMYWYQQDPGMELHLIHYSYGVNSTEKGDLSSESTVSRIRTEHFPLTLESARPSHTSQYLCASRTGSLYNEQFFGPGTRLTVL.

The rearrangement uses TRBV4-3 and TRBJ2-7; 12 bases map to TRBD1. This CDR3 comprises 14 residues. The germline V gene has CDR1 LGHNA and CDR2 YSLEER. V dropped 4 bases and J dropped 6; count of bases not matched to a gene: 4. CDR3 protein: CASSPGTGGGEQYF. The CDR3 DNA is TGCGCCAGCAGCCCAGGGACAGGGGGCGGCGAGCAGTACTTC.

The J gene is TRBJ1-5, the V gene TRBV30; perhaps TRBD1 as D (6 bases). The germline gives CDR1 GTSNPN, CDR2 SVGIG (reference sequence). The CDR3 is 13 amino acids. Between the trimmed V and J ends, which lost 5 bases and 6 bases, there was a span of 14 bases. The CDR3 here is CAWGPTGRQPQHF. The CDR3 DNA reads as TGTGCCTGGGGACCTACAGGGCGTCAGCCCCAGCATTTT.

This clone was detected once. V gene TRBV20-1 combines with J gene TRBJ2-7; D ambiguous. In germline, CDR1 is DFQATT, CDR2 SNEGSKA (reference sequence). The CDR3 runs to 11 residues. Trimming removed 7 bases from V and 0 bases from J, with 7 bases in between. This CDR3 reads CSGVSSYEQYF. CDR3 sequence (DNA): TGCAGTGGCGTGAGCTCCTACGAGCAGTACTTC.

V usage is TRBV5-6 and J usage is TRBJ2-7; D remains ambiguous. Trimming removed 4 bases from V and 3 bases from J, with 17 bases in between. The germline V gene encodes CDR1 SGHDT and CDR2 YYEEEE. This CDR3 has 15 residues. The CDR3 DNA is TGTGCCAGCAGCCCTGTCCCTACCACAAACTACGAGCAGTACTTC. Translated: CASSPVPTTNYEQYF.

This rearrangement joins TRBV27 to TRBJ2-7, with TRBD1 matching over 10 bases. CDR3 length equals 14 residues. Trimming at V came to 7 bases and at J to 3 bases, leaving 6 bases not matched to a gene. The V gene's germline CDR1 is MNHEY and CDR2 SMNVEV (reference sequence). The CDR3 spells CASNKGQGYYEQYF. The CDR3 region has the DNA TGTGCCAGCAATAAGGGACAGGGGTACTACGAGCAGTACTTC.

This clone was found a few times. V and J are TRBV7-2 and TRBJ2-5; no reliable D call. V dropped 3 bases and J dropped 4 bases, with 9 bases sitting between them. The CDR3 loop spans 13 amino acids. Germline V lookup: CDR1 SGHTA, CDR2 FQGNSA. The CDR3 DNA is TGTGCCAGCAGCTTTCAAACGTTAGAGACCCAGTACTTC. Its protein is CASSFQTLETQYF.

This sequence joins TRBV2 and TRBJ2-7; D possibly corresponds to TRBD1 (5 bases). The CDR3 runs to 13 residues. V shed 10 bases and J shed 2 bases, with 15 bases lying between them. Germline-derived CDR1 and CDR2 are SNHLY and FYNNEI. For the CDR3, the DNA is TGTGCCAACAGACAGCATATTACCTACGAGCAGTACTTC. Amino acid sequence: CANRQHITYEQYF.